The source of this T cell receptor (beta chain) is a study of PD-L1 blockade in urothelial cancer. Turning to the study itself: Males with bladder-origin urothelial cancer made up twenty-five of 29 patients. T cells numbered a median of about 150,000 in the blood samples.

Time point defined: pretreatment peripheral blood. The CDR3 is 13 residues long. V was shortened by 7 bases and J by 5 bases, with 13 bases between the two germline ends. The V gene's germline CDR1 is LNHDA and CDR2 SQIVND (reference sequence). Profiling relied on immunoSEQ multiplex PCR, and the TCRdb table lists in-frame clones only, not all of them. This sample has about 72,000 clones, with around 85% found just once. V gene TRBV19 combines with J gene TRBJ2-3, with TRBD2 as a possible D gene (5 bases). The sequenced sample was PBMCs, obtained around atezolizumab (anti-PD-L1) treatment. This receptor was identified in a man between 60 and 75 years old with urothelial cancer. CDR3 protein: CASTNIEGDTQYF. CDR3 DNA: TGTGCCAGTACCAATATCGAGGGAGATACGCAGTATTTT. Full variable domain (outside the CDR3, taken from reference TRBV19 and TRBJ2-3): DGGITQSPKYLFRKEGQNVTLSCEQNLNHDAMYWYRQDPGQGLRLIYYSQIVNDFQKGDIAEGYSVSREKKESFPLTVTSAQKNPTAFYLCASTNIEGDTQYFGPGTRLTVL.